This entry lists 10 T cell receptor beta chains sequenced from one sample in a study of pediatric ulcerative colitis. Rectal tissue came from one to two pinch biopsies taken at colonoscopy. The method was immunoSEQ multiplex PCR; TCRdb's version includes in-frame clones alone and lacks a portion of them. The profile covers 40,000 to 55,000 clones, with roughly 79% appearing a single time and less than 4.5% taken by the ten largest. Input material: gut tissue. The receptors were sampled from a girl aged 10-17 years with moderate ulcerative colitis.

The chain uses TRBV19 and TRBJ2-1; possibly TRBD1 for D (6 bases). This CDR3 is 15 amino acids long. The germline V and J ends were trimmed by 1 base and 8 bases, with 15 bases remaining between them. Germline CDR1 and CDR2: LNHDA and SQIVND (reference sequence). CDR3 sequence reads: CASSIARGRGDEQFF. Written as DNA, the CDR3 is TGTGCCAGTAGTATAGCCAGGGGCCGAGGCGATGAGCAGTTCTTC. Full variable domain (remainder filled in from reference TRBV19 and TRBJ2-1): DGGITQSPKYLFRKEGQNVTLSCEQNLNHDAMYWYRQDPGQGLRLIYYSQIVNDFQKGDIAEGYSVSREKKESFPLTVTSAQKNPTAFYLCASSIARGRGDEQFFGPGTRLTVL.

The CDR3 here is CSVGSTGNTEAFF. As DNA, the CDR3 is TGCAGCGTCGGTTCGACAGGGAACACTGAAGCTTTCTTT. The chain couples TRBV29-1 to TRBJ1-1; TRBD1 might be the D (6 bases). This CDR3 has 13 amino acids. Deletions cut 6 bases from V and 1 base from J, with 12 bases between. Germline CDR1 and CDR2: SQVTM and ANQGSEA.

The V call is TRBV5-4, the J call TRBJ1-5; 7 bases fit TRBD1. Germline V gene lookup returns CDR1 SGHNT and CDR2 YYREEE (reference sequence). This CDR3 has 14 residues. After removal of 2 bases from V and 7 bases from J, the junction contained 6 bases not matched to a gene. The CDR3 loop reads CASSLDRAQQPQHF. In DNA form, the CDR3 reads TGTGCCAGCAGCTTAGACAGGGCACAGCAGCCCCAGCATTTT.

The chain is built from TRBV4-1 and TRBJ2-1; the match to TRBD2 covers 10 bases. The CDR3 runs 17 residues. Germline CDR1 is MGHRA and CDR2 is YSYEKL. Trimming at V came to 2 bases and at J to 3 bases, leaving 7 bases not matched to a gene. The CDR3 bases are TGCGCCAGCAGCCAAACCCTAGCGGGAGACCACTACAATGAGCAGTTCTTC. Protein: CASSQTLAGDHYNEQFF.

Here the CDR3 DNA reads TGTGCCAGCTATTATGAGCTCTATGGCGGGGGGCAGTTATATGGCTACACCTTC. Protein product: CASYYELYGGGQLYGYTF. The chain carries TRBV5-8 and TRBJ1-2; possible D gene TRBD1, 6 bases. Trimming took off 7 bases at V and 5 bases at J, with 30 bases between the two ends. The germline CDR1 and CDR2 sequences are SGHTS and YDEGEE. The CDR3 is 18 residues long. Combining the CDR3 with reference TRBV5-8 and TRBJ1-2 gives the whole variable domain EAGVTQSPTHLIKTRGQQATLRCSPISGHTSVYWYQQALGLGLQFLLWYDEGEERNRGNFPPRFSGRQFPNYSSELNVNALELEDSALYLCASYYELYGGGQLYGYTFGSGTRLTVV.

CDR3: CASSVVSSGIGDEQFF. In nucleotides, the CDR3 is TGTGCCAGCAGCGTAGTGTCTAGCGGGATAGGCGATGAGCAGTTCTTC. The chain combines TRBV9 with TRBJ2-1; 9 bases line up with TRBD2. The CDR3 covers 16 residues. Germline V gene data show CDR1 as SGDLS and CDR2 as YYNGEE. After removal of 0 bases from V and 8 bases from J, the junction contained 9 bases not matched to a gene.

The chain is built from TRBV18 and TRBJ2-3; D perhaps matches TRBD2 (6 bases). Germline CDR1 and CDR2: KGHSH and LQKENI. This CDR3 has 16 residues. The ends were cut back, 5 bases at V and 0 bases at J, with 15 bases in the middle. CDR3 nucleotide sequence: TGTGCCAGCTCAGCGCGGAGCGGGTCTAGCACAGATACGCAGTATTTT. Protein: CASSARSGSSTDTQYF.

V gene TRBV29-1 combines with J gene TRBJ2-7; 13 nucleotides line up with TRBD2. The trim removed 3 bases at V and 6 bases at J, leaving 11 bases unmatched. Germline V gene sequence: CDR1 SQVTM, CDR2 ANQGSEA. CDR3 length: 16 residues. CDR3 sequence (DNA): TGCAGCGTTGACACTAGCGGGAGGGGGTCTCGGGGCGAGCAGTACTTC. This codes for CSVDTSGRGSRGEQYF.

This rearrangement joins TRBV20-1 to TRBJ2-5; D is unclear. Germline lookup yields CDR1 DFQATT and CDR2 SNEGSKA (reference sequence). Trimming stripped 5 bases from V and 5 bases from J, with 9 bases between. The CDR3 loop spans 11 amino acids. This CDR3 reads CSALESETQYF. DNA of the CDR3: TGCAGTGCTCTTGAATCCGAGACCCAGTACTTC.

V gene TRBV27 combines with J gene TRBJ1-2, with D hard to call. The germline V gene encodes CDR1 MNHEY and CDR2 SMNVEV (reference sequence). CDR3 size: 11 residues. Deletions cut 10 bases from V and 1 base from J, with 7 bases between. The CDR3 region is CATQDNYGYTF. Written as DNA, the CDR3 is TGTGCCACCCAGGATAACTATGGCTACACCTTC.